The T cell receptor beta chain described here comes from a study of T cell responses to AZD1222 COVID-19 vaccine. Germline CDR1 SGHAT, CDR2 FQNNGV. There are 14 residues in the CDR3. The ends were cut back, 1 base at V and 6 bases at J, with 13 bases in the middle. Clones were sequenced by immunoSEQ multiplex PCR, and TCRdb holds only the in-frame ones, with some missing. The table lists about 200,000 clones, roughly 92% of them singletons. This chain uses TRBV11-2 with TRBJ2-7; D is unresolved. Sequencing used peripheral blood, obtained 28 days after the second dose of the MenACWY control vaccine. The clonotype originates from an adult who received the MenACWY meningococcal vaccine as a control. The CDR3: CASSLGFWKSEQYF. CDR3 sequence (DNA): TGTGCCAGCAGCTTAGGATTTTGGAAGTCCGAGCAGTACTTC.